This T cell receptor (beta chain) was sequenced in a study of response to subunit inactivated influenza vaccine. CDR3 length: 14 amino acids. CDR1 and CDR2 (germline): SGHAT, FQDESV (reference sequence). V was cut by 5 bases and J by 0 bases, with 11 bases left in between. TCRdb independently ran MiXCR on the RT-PCR reads; one entry per CDR3 protein. The table has roughly 170,000 distinct CDR3 sequences, about 9.3% seen once; the top ten hold roughly a tenth. General study points: Authors proposed each seasonal influenza vaccination draws in few new T cells.

About this clonotype itself: Its antigen is still unknown.

This chain links TRBV11-1 with TRBJ2-7, with a tentative D call TRBD1 (6 bases). The clonotype was recovered from a man aged 45-65 years who received an inactivated influenza vaccine. Material: non-naive T cells sorted from PBMCs, obtained on the day of vaccination. The CDR3 nucleotides are TGTGCCAGCAGCGTCCGGACAGCCTCCTACGAGCAGTACTTC. It translates to CASSVRTASYEQYF.